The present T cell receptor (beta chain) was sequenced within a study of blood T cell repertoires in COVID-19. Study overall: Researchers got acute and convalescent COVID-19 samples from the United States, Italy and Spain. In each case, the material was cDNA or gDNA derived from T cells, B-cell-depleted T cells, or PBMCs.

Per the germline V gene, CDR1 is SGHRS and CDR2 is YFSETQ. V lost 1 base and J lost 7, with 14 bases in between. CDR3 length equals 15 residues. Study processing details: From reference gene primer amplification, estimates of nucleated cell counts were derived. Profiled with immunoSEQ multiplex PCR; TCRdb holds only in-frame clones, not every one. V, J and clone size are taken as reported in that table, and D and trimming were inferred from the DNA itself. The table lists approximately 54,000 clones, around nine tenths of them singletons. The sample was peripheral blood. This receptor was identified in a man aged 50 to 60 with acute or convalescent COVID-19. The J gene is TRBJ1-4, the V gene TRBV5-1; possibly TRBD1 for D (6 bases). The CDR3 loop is CASSLTGQTGEKLFF. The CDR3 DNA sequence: TGCGCCAGCAGCTTGACAGGGCAGACGGGTGAAAAACTGTTTTTT.